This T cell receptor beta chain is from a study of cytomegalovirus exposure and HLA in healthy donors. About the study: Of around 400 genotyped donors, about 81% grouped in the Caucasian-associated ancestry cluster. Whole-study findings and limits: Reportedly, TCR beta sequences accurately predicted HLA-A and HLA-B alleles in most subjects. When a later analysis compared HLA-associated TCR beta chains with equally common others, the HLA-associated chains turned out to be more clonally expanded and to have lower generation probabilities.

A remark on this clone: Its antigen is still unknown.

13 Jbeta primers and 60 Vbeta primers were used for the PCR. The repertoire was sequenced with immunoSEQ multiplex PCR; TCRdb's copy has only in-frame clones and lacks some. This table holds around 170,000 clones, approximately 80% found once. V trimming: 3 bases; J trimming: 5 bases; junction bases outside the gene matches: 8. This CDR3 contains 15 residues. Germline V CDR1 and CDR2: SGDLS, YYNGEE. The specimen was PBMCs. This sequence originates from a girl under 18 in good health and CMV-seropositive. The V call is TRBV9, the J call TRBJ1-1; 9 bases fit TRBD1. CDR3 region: CASSGTGGRGTEAFF. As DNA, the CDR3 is TGTGCCAGCAGCGGAACAGGGGGCCGGGGGACTGAAGCTTTCTTT.